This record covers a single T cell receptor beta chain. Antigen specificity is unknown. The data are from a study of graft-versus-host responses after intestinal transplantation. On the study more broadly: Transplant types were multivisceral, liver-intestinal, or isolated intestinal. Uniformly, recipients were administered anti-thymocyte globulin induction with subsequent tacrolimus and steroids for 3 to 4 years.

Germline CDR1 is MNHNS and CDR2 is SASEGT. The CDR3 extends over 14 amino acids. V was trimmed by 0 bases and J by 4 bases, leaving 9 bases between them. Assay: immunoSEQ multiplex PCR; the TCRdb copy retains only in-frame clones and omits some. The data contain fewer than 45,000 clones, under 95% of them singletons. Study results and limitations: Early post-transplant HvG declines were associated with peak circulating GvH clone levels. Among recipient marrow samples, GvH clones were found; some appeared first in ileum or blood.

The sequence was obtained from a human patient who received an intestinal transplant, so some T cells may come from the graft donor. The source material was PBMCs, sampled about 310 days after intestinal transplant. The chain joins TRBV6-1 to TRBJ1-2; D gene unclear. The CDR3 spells CASSEAGSGYGYTF. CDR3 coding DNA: TGTGCCAGCAGTGAAGCGGGGTCGGGCTATGGCTACACCTTC.